These 9 T cell receptor beta chains originate from one sample sequenced in a study of blood T cell repertoires in COVID-19. Some clones are missing from TCRdb's copy, which holds only in-frame ones; the method was immunoSEQ multiplex PCR. The repertoire holds some 350,000 clones, with roughly 90% as singletons. Material: peripheral blood. These receptors were obtained from a woman aged 65 to 85 with COVID-19, enrolled during active disease.

The genes are TRBV3-1 (or the pseudogene TRBV3-2) and TRBJ1-6; D may be TRBD1 (6 bases). This CDR3 is 15 amino acids long. The germline gives CDR1 LGHDT, CDR2 YNNKEL (reference sequence). Trimming left V 0 bases short and J 6 bases short, with 9 bases between. For the CDR3, the DNA is TGTGCCAGCAGCCAAGAGCGGACAGCTAATTCACCCCTCCACTTT. This gives the protein CASSQERTANSPLHF.

This rearrangement joins TRBV7-9 to TRBJ1-5, with D uncertain. The V end lost 5 bases, the J end lost 8 bases, and 13 bases lay between the germline ends. Looked up from germline, CDR1 is SEHNR and CDR2 is FQNEAQ (reference sequence). The CDR3 has 13 amino acids. The CDR3 region is CASSQITGEPQHF. In nucleotides, the CDR3 is TGTGCCAGCAGCCAAATAACTGGAGAGCCCCAGCATTTT.

This chain links TRBV30 with TRBJ1-2; 8 nucleotides line up with TRBD1. CDR1 and CDR2 from the germline V gene are GTSNPN and SVGIG (reference sequence). The V and J ends lost 3 bases and 7 bases, in that order; junction bases with no gene match: 10. This CDR3 is built from 14 residues. CDR3 protein: CAWRGIQGAGGYTF. CDR3 nucleotide sequence: TGTGCCTGGAGAGGCATCCAGGGGGCAGGTGGCTACACCTTC.

This clone was found a few times. The V call is TRBV6-5, the J call TRBJ2-1; the match to TRBD1 covers 9 bases. Germline loops: CDR1 MNHEY, CDR2 SVGAGI. The J segment lost 7 bases and the V segment lost 6 bases, leaving 7 bases of the junction unmatched. The CDR3 loop spans 14 amino acids. The CDR3 protein is CASRKGQGVNEQFF. CDR3 nucleotides: TGTGCCAGCAGGAAGGGACAGGGCGTGAATGAGCAGTTCTTC.

This clone was seen a single time. The genes are TRBV7-9 and TRBJ2-3, with 8 bases matching TRBD2. This CDR3 has 14 amino acids. V was pared by 5 bases and J by 3 bases, with 4 bases of the junction left unmatched. Germline lookup yields CDR1 SEHNR and CDR2 FQNEAQ (reference sequence). CDR3 sequence reads: CASSKGLVTDTQYF. In DNA form, the CDR3 reads TGTGCCAGCAGCAAGGGACTAGTGACAGATACGCAGTATTTT.

This chain links TRBV7-8 with TRBJ1-3, with D possibly matching TRBD1 (5 bases). The CDR3 consists of 16 residues. V shed 0 bases and J shed 3 bases, with 12 bases lying between them. The germline V gene encodes CDR1 SGHVS and CDR2 FQNEAQ. CDR3 region: CASSLAGIGDGNTIYF. DNA for the CDR3: TGTGCCAGCAGCTTAGCGGGGATAGGGGATGGAAACACCATATATTTT. Variable domain in full (rest from reference TRBV7-8 and TRBJ1-3): GAGVSQSPRYKVAKRGQDVALRCDPISGHVSLFWYQQALGQGPEFLTYFQNEAQLDKSGLPSDRFFAERPEGSVSTLKIQRTQQEDSAVYLCASSLAGIGDGNTIYFGEGSWLTVV.

The J gene is TRBJ2-1, the V gene TRBV24-1, with D possibly matching TRBD2 (5 bases). This CDR3 has 16 residues. Trimming took off 4 bases at V and 8 bases at J, with 20 bases between the two ends. The V gene's germline CDR1 is KGHDR and CDR2 SFDVKD. The chain's CDR3 is CATSDSTPGSLYEQFF. The DNA for the CDR3 is TGTGCCACCAGTGACTCCACCCCGGGGAGTTTATATGAGCAGTTCTTC.

V gene TRBV5-1 combines with J gene TRBJ2-1, with TRBD2 matching over 14 bases. Trimming removed 4 bases from V and 4 bases from J; junction bases left unmatched: 7. CDR1 is SGHRS and CDR2 is YFSETQ in the germline V gene. The CDR3 length is 17 residues. The CDR3 sequence is CASSPWTSGGPYNEQFF. The CDR3 coding sequence is TGCGCCAGCAGCCCCTGGACTAGCGGGGGGCCGTACAATGAGCAGTTCTTC.

The chain joins TRBV5-1 to TRBJ2-7, with 10 bases that match TRBD1. This CDR3 comprises 16 residues. Germline values: CDR1 SGHRS, CDR2 YFSETQ. The junction had 10 bases not matched to a gene; V was cut back by 3 bases and J by 4 bases. The CDR3 protein is CASSSRPGQGKYEQYF. The CDR3 coding sequence is TGCGCCAGCAGCTCCCGCCCGGGACAGGGGAAGTACGAGCAGTACTTC.